This T cell receptor (beta chain) was documented in a study of memory B cells and T cells in multiple sclerosis. Points from the study as a whole: Normalization was needed because clone-set size differences affected shared clonotype counts.

A remark on this clone: Its specificity is not known.

Separate sequencing covered autoproliferating (CFSE-dim) and non-proliferating (CFSE-high) T cells from stimulus-free culture. Cultures began with 45 million to 60 million CFSE-labeled PBMCs, unstimulated for 7 days, with replicate wells pooled. Germline lookup yields CDR1 MNHNS and CDR2 SASEGT. V was clipped by 2 bases and J by 7 bases; unmatched bases: 6. The CDR3 consists of 15 residues. The assay was immunoSEQ multiplex PCR, and TCRdb's table has in-frame clones only and misses some. The sample lists 46,000 or so clones, approximately 80% occurring once. Material: PBMCs from blood kept in culture. The clonotype originates from a human donor with multiple sclerosis. The chain employs TRBV6-1 and TRBJ1-5; 9 bases map to TRBD1. The CDR3 is CASSEPTGGQQPQHF. CDR3 in DNA: TGTGCCAGCAGTGAACCGACAGGGGGACAACAGCCCCAGCATTTT.